In its sample, the clone carrying this T cell receptor beta chain was seen a few times. Its antigen is still unknown. The CDR3 is made up of 14 amino acids. Germline CDR1 reads ENHRY; CDR2 reads SYGVKD. The germline V and J ends were trimmed by 2 bases and 1 base, with 8 bases remaining between them. The data stem from a study of T cell responses to AZD1222 COVID-19 vaccine. Study at large: Second doses were pooled across both intervals (about 4 or about 12 weeks).

General study points: In the spike-specific TCR repertoire, nearly half reportedly target unmutated variant regions. The CD4 TCRs associated with vaccination extended across spike and predominated at 160-218 and 743-854.

Produced via immunoSEQ multiplex PCR; TCRdb's table is partial and in-frame only. Of 120,000 or so clones in the sample, more than 70% were seen once. The sequence derives from an adult in good health. This rearrangement joins TRBV10-3 to TRBJ1-1, with D uncertain. This specimen consisted of peripheral blood, obtained on day 0 of AZD1222 vaccination. The CDR3 protein is CAISEMGKNTEAFF. In DNA, the CDR3 is TGTGCCATCAGTGAGATGGGTAAGAACACTGAAGCTTTCTTT.